Presented here are 16 T cell receptor beta chains from one specimen sequenced in a study of T cells in Graves' hyperthyroidism and ophthalmopathy (dated by TCRdb to the late 2010s). Library creation used multiplex PCR. The sequencing machine was an Illumina HiSeq 2000. TCR beta CDR3 regions were amplified from RNA transcripts. A first-round RT-PCR of the TCR CDR3 used the HTBI primer set with the Qiagen OneStep RT-PCR kit. Using fastp at Q25 and MiXCR, TCRdb reprocessed the public reads and kept productive beta chains. Entries that share a CDR3 protein sequence are merged under the most common genes and DNA. For this sample there are under 300,000 distinct CDR3 sequences; approximately 23% appear just once. The ten biggest clones cover around two thirds of the sample. Sequences were obtained from blood. The receptors originated from a man aged 25 to 40 with Graves' ophthalmopathy.

The V and J genes are TRBV7-3 and TRBJ2-2; 7 nucleotides match TRBD2. This CDR3 is 15 amino acids long. J was trimmed by 4 bases and V by 3 bases; bases with no gene match: 5. Germline V lookup: CDR1 SGHTA, CDR2 FQGTGA. The CDR3 region has the DNA TGTGCCAGCAGCTTTCTAGCGGAGAGCACCGGGGAGCTGTTTTTT. It specifies CASSFLAESTGELFF.

This clonotype has a count of ten or more. The V and J genes are TRBV30 and TRBJ2-1; D is ambiguous. This CDR3 has 13 amino acids. The V gene lost 2 bases and the J gene lost 5 bases, with 10 bases spanning the gap. Germline V gene sequence: CDR1 GTSNPN, CDR2 SVGIG (reference sequence). The CDR3 region has the DNA TGTGCCTGGAGTTTCGGATTCAACAATGAGCAGTTCTTC. Encoded protein: CAWSFGFNNEQFF.

This clonotype showed up just a few times. Its ends do not fully match the called genes, so a read error is possible. V gene TRBV5-1 combines with J gene TRBJ1-3, with no clear D. Germline V lookup: CDR1 SGHRS, CDR2 YFSETQ. The CDR3 is made up of 13 amino acids. CDR3 nucleotide sequence: TGTGCCAGCAGCTTGTATGCGGGAAACACCATATATTTT. Protein product: CASSLYAGNTIYF.

Many counts were recorded for this clonotype. This chain connects TRBV18 to TRBJ1-1; 12 bases fit TRBD1. The CDR3 covers 16 residues. Looked up from germline, CDR1 is KGHSH and CDR2 is LQKENI. V shed 2 bases, J shed 9 bases, and the junction held 10 bases outside the gene matches. The CDR3 reads CASSPTGTGGVRKAFF. CDR3 nucleotides: TGTGCCAGCTCACCAACCGGGACAGGGGGCGTTAGGAAAGCTTTCTTT.

To note about this clonotype: This may be a read error: a much more frequent sequence differs by one nucleotide. This chain connects TRBV12-3 or TRBV12-4 to TRBJ2-7; 9 bases map to TRBD1. The CDR3 is 13 residues long. The CDR3 sequence is CTSSPSGQGEQYF. The CDR3 DNA reads as TGTACCAGCAGTCCTTCGGGACAGGGTGAGCAGTACTTC.

This clonotype was seen a handful of times. CDR3: CASSFPSSAGNTIYF. DNA of the CDR3: TGTGCCAGCAGTTTTCCAAGTTCGGCGGGAAACACCATATATTTT. The rearrangement uses TRBV12-3 or TRBV12-4 and TRBJ1-3; no definite D call. With 3 bases removed from V and 4 bases from J, the gap between germline ends came to 13 bases. This CDR3 is built from 15 residues.

At least ten counts were recorded for this clonotype. The V call is TRBV11-3, the J call TRBJ2-1, with a tentative D call TRBD1 (6 bases). The CDR3 runs 11 residues. In germline, CDR1 is SGHNT, CDR2 YENEEA. V gave up 6 bases and J gave up 13 bases, with 13 bases separating them. The chain's CDR3 is CASRGAVLQFF. For the CDR3, the DNA is TGTGCCAGCAGGGGGGCGGTCCTTCAGTTCTTC.

This chain links TRBV28 with TRBJ2-7; tentatively, D is TRBD2 (5 bases). V lost 6 bases, J lost 5 bases, and 14 bases lay in between. CDR3 length: 13 amino acids. Germline-derived CDR1 and CDR2 are MDHEN and SYDVKM. Here the CDR3 reads CASRRTGGHEQYF. The CDR3 DNA reads as TGTGCCAGCAGACGTACTGGAGGACACGAGCAGTACTTC.

This clonotype was detected only a few times. This sequence joins TRBV7-9 and TRBJ1-5; D not certain. Germline V gene lookup returns CDR1 SEHNR and CDR2 FQNEAQ (reference sequence). Trimming left V 8 bases short and J 4 bases short, with 15 bases between. The CDR3 is 14 amino acids. The CDR3 loop reads CASSRSGGNQPQHF. CDR3 DNA: TGTGCCAGCTCTAGGTCGGGCGGGAATCAGCCCCAGCATTTT.

This clonotype was recorded at least ten times. The chain couples TRBV28 to TRBJ2-3; D remains ambiguous. The germline gives CDR1 MDHEN, CDR2 SYDVKM. The CDR3 spans 16 residues. Between the trimmed V and J ends, which lost 5 bases and 6 bases, there was a span of 21 bases. The CDR3 sequence is CASSGLGFPLPDTQYF. CDR3 bases: TGTGCCAGCAGTGGTCTGGGTTTCCCCCTCCCGGATACGCAGTATTTT.

This chain connects TRBV5-6 to TRBJ1-2; TRBD1 matches 7 bases. J was trimmed by 4 bases and V by 2 bases; bases with no gene match: 8. Germline CDR1 SGHDT, CDR2 YYEEEE. The CDR3 length is 15 residues. The CDR3 reads CASSFNRGGSYGYTF. CDR3 nucleotide sequence: TGTGCCAGCAGCTTCAATCGAGGGGGCAGCTATGGCTACACCTTC.

This clonotype was recorded many times. CDR3: CASSLAATNEKLFF. The CDR3 region has the DNA TGCGCCAGCAGCTTGGCGGCAACTAATGAAAAACTGTTTTTT. This sequence joins TRBV5-1 and TRBJ1-4; no clear D gene. Trimming stripped 0 bases from V and 0 bases from J, with 3 bases between. Germline CDR1 SGHRS, CDR2 YFSETQ. The CDR3 is made up of 14 amino acids.

In its sample, this clonotype was seen a few times. CDR3: CASSGANEELFF. The DNA of the CDR3 is TGTGCCAGCAGCGGCGCGAACGAGGAGCTGTTTTTT. The chain recombines TRBV9 with TRBJ2-2; D is unclear. V lost 3 bases and J lost 10, with 10 bases in between. Germline CDR1 and CDR2: SGDLS and YYNGEE. The CDR3 runs 12 residues.

This clonotype was seen a few times. The chain combines TRBV19 with TRBJ1-5, with D possibly matching TRBD1 (5 bases). CDR3 length: 17 residues. Germline lookup yields CDR1 LNHDA and CDR2 SQIVND (reference sequence). Deletions cut 6 bases from V and 1 base from J, with 19 bases between. The CDR3 reads CASRGWGSGKSNQPQHF. In DNA, the CDR3 is TGTGCCAGTAGGGGATGGGGGTCGGGGAAAAGCAATCAGCCCCAGCATTTT.

The rearrangement joins TRBV6-1 to TRBJ2-2, with 13 bases matching TRBD2. V trimming: 0 bases; J trimming: 6 bases; junction bases outside the gene matches: 4. Germline V gives CDR1 MNHNS, CDR2 SASEGT. The CDR3 is 17 amino acids. Here the CDR3 DNA reads TGTGCCAGCAGTGAAGCCGAACTAGCGGGAGGGCCCGGGGAGCTGTTTTTT. It encodes CASSEAELAGGPGELFF.

Only a few counts were recorded for this clonotype. This chain joins TRBV30 and TRBJ1-2, with a possible D match to TRBD1 (6 bases). CDR3 size: 13 residues. Between the trimmed V and J ends, which lost 3 bases and 3 bases, there was a span of 11 bases. Germline CDR1 GTSNPN, CDR2 SVGIG (reference sequence). As DNA, the CDR3 is TGTGCCTGGAGCCCGGACAGTTACTATGGCTACACCTTC. It translates to CAWSPDSYYGYTF.